One and the same sample provided the 3 T cell receptor beta chains below, sequenced in a study of T cells after yellow fever vaccination (dated by TCRdb to the late 2010s). Receptor libraries were prepared by 5' RACE. For sequencing, an Illumina NovaSeq 6000 was employed. The public sequencing data were trimmed at Q25 with fastp and processed into clonotypes with MiXCR by TCRdb, which kept only in-frame beta chains. Each entry is one CDR3 protein sequence, shown with its most common DNA and genes. For this sample the table gives about 250,000 distinct CDR3 sequences, of which 3.6% were detected only once. The ten most abundant clones make up under 20% of the sample. Reading the label with the study, this specimen's treatment or condition is: live attenuated yellow fever vaccine strain. The specimen comprised PBMCs, sampled 15 days after the yellow fever booster vaccination. The receptors were sampled from a young man who received the YFV17D yellow fever vaccine.

At least ten counts were recorded for this clonotype. V usage is TRBV5-4 and J usage is TRBJ2-3; 7 nucleotides line up with TRBD1. This CDR3 region has 17 residues. Germline lookup yields CDR1 SGHNT and CDR2 YYREEE (reference sequence). Trimming at V came to 6 bases and at J to 3 bases, leaving 16 bases not matched to a gene. CDR3 in DNA: TGTGCCAGCACGGCTAGGACAGGCTATACTACTACAGATACGCAGTATTTT. It codes for CASTARTGYTTTDTQYF.

This clonotype occurred many times. V and J are TRBV5-4 and TRBJ2-2; D is undetermined. V shed 5 bases and J shed 0 bases, with 11 bases lying between them. This CDR3 has 15 amino acids. Germline assignment: CDR1 SGHNT and CDR2 YYREEE (reference sequence). CDR3: CASRPVTPNTGELFF. As DNA, the CDR3 is TGTGCCAGCAGACCCGTGACACCGAACACCGGGGAGCTGTTTTTT. The complete variable domain, with remaining parts taken from reference TRBV5-4 and TRBJ2-2, reads ETGVTQSPTHLIKTRGQQVTLRCSSQSGHNTVSWYQQALGQGPQFIFQYYREEENGRGNFPPRFSGLQFPNYSSELNVNALELDDSALYLCASRPVTPNTGELFFGEGSRLTVL.

This clonotype came up many times. This rearrangement joins TRBV18 to TRBJ2-3; 11 bases line up with TRBD2. CDR1 KGHSH and CDR2 LQKENI come from the germline V gene. J gave up 5 bases and V 5 bases, and 9 bases lay outside the gene matches. The CDR3 runs 16 residues. CDR3 sequence reads: CASSLLAGAALDTQYF. CDR3 DNA: TGTGCCAGCTCATTACTAGCGGGGGCCGCCCTAGATACGCAGTATTTT.